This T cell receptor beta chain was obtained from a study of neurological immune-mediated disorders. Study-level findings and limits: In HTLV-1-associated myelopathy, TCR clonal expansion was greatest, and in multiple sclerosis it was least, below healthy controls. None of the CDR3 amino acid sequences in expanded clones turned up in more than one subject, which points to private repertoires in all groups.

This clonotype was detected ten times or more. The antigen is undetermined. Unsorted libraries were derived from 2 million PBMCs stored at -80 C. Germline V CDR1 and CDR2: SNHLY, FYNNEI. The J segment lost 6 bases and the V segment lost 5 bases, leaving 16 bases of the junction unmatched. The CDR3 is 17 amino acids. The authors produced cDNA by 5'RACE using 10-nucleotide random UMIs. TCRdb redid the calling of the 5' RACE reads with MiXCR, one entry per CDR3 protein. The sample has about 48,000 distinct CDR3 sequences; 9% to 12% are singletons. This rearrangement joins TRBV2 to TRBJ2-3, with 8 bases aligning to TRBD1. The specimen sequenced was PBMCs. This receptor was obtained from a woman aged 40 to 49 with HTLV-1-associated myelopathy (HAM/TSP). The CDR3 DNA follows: TGTGCCAGCAGTCTATCGACAGGGGCCTTTTCGTGGGATACGCAGTATTTT. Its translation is CASSLSTGAFSWDTQYF.